This T cell receptor beta chain was sequenced in a study of OX40 agonist ivuxolimab in advanced cancers. Overall study context: Dosing consisted of intravenous ivuxolimab at 0.01 to 10 mg/kg every 2 weeks.

Study-level results: Among the lowest levels of clonal expansion were found in partial responders at 0.1-3.0 mg/kg. Within 6 weeks, CD4+ and CD8+ blood T cells expanded clonally at 0.1 to 3.0 mg/kg.

As concerns this clone: Its cognate antigen is unknown.

Sequenced by immunoSEQ multiplex PCR; TCRdb stores in-frame clones only, minus some. The sample shows about 50,000 clones, about 88% of them seen only once. This CDR3 is 17 amino acids long. Germline lookup yields CDR1 WNHNN and CDR2 SYGVQD (reference sequence). The germline V and J ends were trimmed by 2 bases and 2 bases, with 17 bases remaining between them. The source material was CD4+ or CD8+ T cells sorted from blood, sampled in a trial of the OX40 agonist ivuxolimab. The chain joins TRBV10-1 to TRBJ2-3; D is perhaps TRBD1 or TRBD2 (6 bases each). This sequence was found in an adult with an advanced solid tumor such as melanoma, head and neck, liver or kidney cancer. CDR3 nucleotides: TGCGCCAGCAGTGAGGAGCCCGGGGGCGCGAACACAGATACGCAGTATTTT. It codes for CASSEEPGGANTDTQYF.